Below, 26 T cell receptor beta chains from the same sample are listed, as sequenced in a study of cytomegalovirus exposure and HLA in healthy donors. The PCR had 60 Vbeta and 13 Jbeta primers. Clones were sequenced by immunoSEQ multiplex PCR, and TCRdb holds only the in-frame ones, with some missing. The sample has approximately 190,000 clones, around 86% seen once. Sequences were obtained from PBMCs. These receptors came from a man aged 30-40 years in good health and CMV-seronegative.

V is TRBV7-9 and J is TRBJ2-2; 9 bases are shared with TRBD1. V lost 6 bases, J lost 3 bases, and 11 bases stayed unmatched. This CDR3 contains 17 residues. The germline V gene encodes CDR1 SEHNR and CDR2 FQNEAQ (reference sequence). The CDR3 DNA follows: TGTGCCAGCAGTCCAGCAACAGGGGGCGCGGACACCGGGGAGCTGTTTTTT. Translation gives CASSPATGGADTGELFF.

This chain connects TRBV5-8 to TRBJ1-2; a possible D gene is TRBD1 (5 bases). The V end was cut by 0 bases, the J end by 8 bases, with 17 bases between. CDR1 SGHTS and CDR2 YDEGEE come from the germline V gene. The CDR3 sequence is 15 residues long. In DNA, the CDR3 is TGTGCCAGCAGCTTGGGGGACCGGGAGTACGAAGGCTACACCTTC. As protein: CASSLGDREYEGYTF.

V and J are TRBV5-1 and TRBJ2-2; 7 positions agree with TRBD1. V dropped 2 bases and J dropped 5; count of bases not matched to a gene: 3. This CDR3 contains 14 residues. In germline, CDR1 is SGHRS, CDR2 YFSETQ. CDR3 in DNA: TGCGCCAGCAGCTTACAGGGGCAGACCGGGGAGCTGTTTTTT. Its translation: CASSLQGQTGELFF.

J is TRBJ2-5 and V is TRBV7-9; no reliable D call. The CDR3 is 13 residues long. Looked up from germline, CDR1 is SEHNR and CDR2 is FQNEAQ (reference sequence). Deletions cut 1 base from V and 1 base from J, with 4 bases between. In DNA form, the CDR3 reads TGTGCCAGCAGCTTAGACGGCCAAGAGACCCAGTACTTC. It translates to CASSLDGQETQYF.

This rearrangement joins TRBV10-3 to TRBJ2-3; 9 nucleotides agree with TRBD2. Germline CDR1 reads ENHRY; CDR2 reads SYGVKD. With V trimmed by 4 bases and J by 6 bases, 8 bases remained unmatched. CDR3 length equals 15 residues. The CDR3 DNA follows: TGTGCCATCAGTGGGGGGACTAGCAGCATGGATACGCAGTATTTT. Translating it yields CAISGGTSSMDTQYF.

CDR3 amino acids: CASIRTGGLYNEQFF. The DNA of the CDR3 is TGTGCCAGCATACGTACAGGCGGTTTGTACAATGAGCAGTTCTTC. J is TRBJ2-1 and V is TRBV6-1; a possible D gene is TRBD1 (5 bases). The V gene lost 7 bases and the J gene lost 4 bases, with 17 bases spanning the gap. Looked up from germline, CDR1 is MNHNS and CDR2 is SASEGT. The CDR3 has 15 amino acids.

The count of this clone is one. One junction end does not reproduce the germline sequence, and a read error may be involved. This chain links TRBV7-9 with TRBJ1-2; 8 positions agree with TRBD1. This CDR3 is 13 amino acids long. The V gene's germline CDR1 is SEHNR and CDR2 FQNEAQ (reference sequence). Written as DNA, the CDR3 is TGTTCCAGCAGCTCCGGACAGGGCCAATTGATCTTCTTC. Its protein product is CSSSSGQGQLIFF.

V is TRBV11-2 and J is TRBJ2-7; TRBD1 matches 9 bases. Losses at the gene ends were 2 bases for V and 2 bases for J; bases not matched to a gene: 4. The germline gives CDR1 SGHAT, CDR2 FQNNGV. The CDR3 covers 15 residues. The CDR3 DNA is TGTGCCAGCAGCTTACTACAGGGGGCCGCCTACGAGCAGTACTTC. Protein sequence: CASSLLQGAAYEQYF.

V is TRBV4-1 and J is TRBJ2-1; D perhaps matches TRBD2 (6 bases). From germline, CDR1 is MGHRA and CDR2 YSYEKL. The CDR3 is 16 amino acids. V was trimmed by 4 bases and J by 2 bases, leaving 15 bases between them. The CDR3, as DNA: TGCGCCAGCAGCCCCGCGACTCGGACTACCTACAATGAGCAGTTCTTC. As protein: CASSPATRTTYNEQFF.

This clone was detected only a few times. The chain links TRBV9 to TRBJ2-1, with a possible D match to TRBD2 (6 bases). Looked up from germline, CDR1 is SGDLS and CDR2 is YYNGEE. V dropped 3 bases and J dropped 2 bases, with 6 bases sitting between them. This CDR3 is built from 13 residues. The CDR3 protein is CASSGGAYNEQFF. CDR3 nucleotide sequence: TGTGCCAGCAGCGGGGGGGCCTACAATGAGCAGTTCTTC.

The chain links TRBV19 to TRBJ1-5; D might be TRBD1 (5 bases). Germline V CDR1 and CDR2: LNHDA, SQIVND (reference sequence). Deletions cut 3 bases from V and 6 bases from J, with 12 bases between. The length of the CDR3 is 14 residues. The CDR3 DNA sequence: TGTGCCAGTAGTATTTGGGGGAGGGCTCAGCCCCAGCATTTT. Protein: CASSIWGRAQPQHF.

The genes are TRBV5-1 and TRBJ2-5; 8 positions agree with TRBD1. Per the germline V gene, CDR1 is SGHRS and CDR2 is YFSETQ. This CDR3 is 12 amino acids long. Trimming at V came to 7 bases and at J to 2 bases, leaving 1 base not matched to a gene. This CDR3 reads CASRTGQETQYF. CDR3 sequence (DNA): TGCGCCAGCCGGACAGGGCAAGAGACCCAGTACTTC.

The count of this clone is one. The J gene is TRBJ2-5, the V gene TRBV28; 11 nucleotides align to TRBD1. In germline, CDR1 is MDHEN, CDR2 SYDVKM. This CDR3 is 15 amino acids long. V shed 8 bases, J shed 5 bases, and the junction held 10 bases outside the gene matches. The CDR3 is CASLKRTGGRETQYF. In DNA, the CDR3 is TGTGCCAGCCTCAAAAGGACAGGGGGCCGGGAGACCCAGTACTTC. Filled out from reference TRBV28 and TRBJ2-5, the complete variable domain reads DVKVTQSSRYLVKRTGEKVFLECVQDMDHENMFWYRQDPGLGLRLIYFSYDVKMKEKGDIPEGYSVSREKKERFSLILESASTNQTSMYLCASLKRTGGRETQYFGPGTRLLVL.

As to this clone: The same CDR3 also results from other DNA sequences found in this sample. The rearrangement uses TRBV11-3 and TRBJ2-3, with D possibly being TRBD2 (5 bases). Trimming stripped 2 bases from V and 4 bases from J, with 10 bases between. Per germline, CDR1 SGHNT and CDR2 YENEEA. This CDR3 contains 14 residues. CDR3 residues: CASSLREKADTQYF. The CDR3 nucleotides read TGTGCCAGCAGCTTACGGGAAAAGGCAGATACGCAGTATTTT.

J is TRBJ2-2 and V is TRBV7-2; D possibly corresponds to TRBD1 (6 bases). The CDR3 has 16 residues. The germline V gene encodes CDR1 SGHTA and CDR2 FQGNSA. V lost 3 bases to trimming and J lost 5 bases, with 16 bases between them. The CDR3 coding sequence is TGTGCCAGCAGCTTGCAGGGCCGAAGGGGGACCGGGGAGCTGTTTTTT. It codes for CASSLQGRRGTGELFF.

The chain's CDR3 is CASGDGEQFF. The CDR3 coding sequence is TGTGCCAGTGGAGACGGGGAGCAGTTCTTC. V is TRBV19 and J is TRBJ2-1; D gene unclear. Germline V lookup: CDR1 LNHDA, CDR2 SQIVND (reference sequence). CDR3 length: 10 amino acids. V was cut by 8 bases and J by 10 bases, with 9 bases left in between. Supplemented by reference TRBV19 and TRBJ2-1, the full variable domain reads DGGITQSPKYLFRKEGQNVTLSCEQNLNHDAMYWYRQDPGQGLRLIYYSQIVNDFQKGDIAEGYSVSREKKESFPLTVTSAQKNPTAFYLCASGDGEQFFGPGTRLTVL.

The chain couples TRBV6-5 to TRBJ2-2; possibly TRBD1 for D (5 bases). The CDR3 is 15 residues long. The germline CDR1 and CDR2 sequences are MNHEY and SVGAGI. V was trimmed by 6 bases and J by 0 bases, leaving 11 bases between them. The CDR3 sequence is CASRTAIANTGELFF. CDR3 bases: TGTGCCAGCAGGACAGCCATCGCGAACACCGGGGAGCTGTTTTTT.

This clone was recorded once. The CDR3 loop is CASSSTTGTGGNQPQHF. The CDR3 coding sequence is TGTGCCAGCAGCTCTACCACCGGGACAGGGGGCAATCAGCCCCAGCATTTT. This chain links TRBV7-9 with TRBJ1-5; TRBD1 matches at 10 bases. Per germline, CDR1 SEHNR and CDR2 FQNEAQ (reference sequence). Losses at the gene ends were 4 bases for V and 2 bases for J; bases not matched to a gene: 8. The CDR3 spans 17 residues. Complete variable domain (other parts from reference TRBV7-9 and TRBJ1-5): DTGVSQNPRHKITKRGQNVTFRCDPISEHNRLYWYRQTLGQGPEFLTYFQNEAQLEKSRLLSDRFSAERPKGSFSTLEIQRTEQGDSAMYLCASSSTTGTGGNQPQHFGDGTRLSIL.

This rearrangement joins TRBV5-6 to TRBJ1-4, with 8 bases that match TRBD1. Germline CDR1 SGHDT, CDR2 YYEEEE. The V gene end was trimmed by 3 bases and the J gene end by 7 bases; junction bases not matched to a gene: 5. The CDR3 consists of 14 residues. The CDR3 is CASSSGGLIEKLFF. The CDR3 DNA sequence: TGTGCCAGCAGCTCAGGGGGCTTGATTGAAAAACTGTTTTTT.

V gene TRBV10-3 combines with J gene TRBJ2-1; TRBD2 might be the D (5 bases). V dropped 4 bases and J dropped 8 bases, with 12 bases sitting between them. CDR1 and CDR2 from the germline V gene are ENHRY and SYGVKD. This CDR3 has 13 residues. CDR3: CAISGSGNDEQFF. CDR3 nucleotides: TGTGCCATCAGTGGCTCCGGGAACGATGAGCAGTTCTTC.

DNA of the CDR3: TGTGCCAGCAGCTCCTCCGGGACTAGAATAACCAATGAGCAGTTCTTC. Translation gives CASSSSGTRITNEQFF. This chain uses TRBV11-3 with TRBJ2-1; 8 bases map to TRBD2. This CDR3 is built from 16 residues. Per germline, CDR1 SGHNT and CDR2 YENEEA. Trimming at V came to 4 bases and at J to 6 bases, leaving 11 bases not matched to a gene.

J is TRBJ2-1 and V is TRBV30, with TRBD1 matching over 8 bases. Germline CDR1 and CDR2: GTSNPN and SVGIG (reference sequence). CDR3 length: 16 amino acids. The junction had 16 bases not matched to a gene; V was cut back by 4 bases and J by 8 bases. The CDR3 sequence is CAWIEPFGRGLDEQFF. Here the CDR3 DNA reads TGTGCCTGGATCGAGCCCTTTGGCAGGGGGCTGGATGAGCAGTTCTTC.

CDR3 nucleotides: TGTGCCAGTAAGGGGGGGAATCACATGAACACTGAAGCTTTCTTT. Its protein product is CASKGGNHMNTEAFF. The V and J genes are TRBV19 and TRBJ1-1; D is perhaps TRBD1 (6 bases). This CDR3 spans 15 amino acids. V was trimmed by 7 bases and J by 0 bases, leaving 15 bases between them. Germline loops: CDR1 LNHDA, CDR2 SQIVND (reference sequence). The full variable domain, in which reference TRBV19 and TRBJ1-1 provide the parts outside the CDR3, is DGGITQSPKYLFRKEGQNVTLSCEQNLNHDAMYWYRQDPGQGLRLIYYSQIVNDFQKGDIAEGYSVSREKKESFPLTVTSAQKNPTAFYLCASKGGNHMNTEAFFGQGTRLTVV.

V gene TRBV19 combines with J gene TRBJ2-3; 13 bases are shared with TRBD2. Germline CDR1 is LNHDA and CDR2 is SQIVND (reference sequence). V was pared by 6 bases and J by 6 bases, with 6 bases of the junction left unmatched. The CDR3 length is 15 residues. CDR3 sequence (DNA): TGTGCCAGTAGAAGACTAGCGGGAGGTGAGGATACGCAGTATTTT. Protein: CASRRLAGGEDTQYF.

This clone came up once. The chain combines TRBV5-1 with TRBJ1-2, with 10 bases matching TRBD1. Trimming removed 2 bases from V and 1 base from J; junction bases left unmatched: 11. This CDR3 spans 18 amino acids. Looked up from germline, CDR1 is SGHRS and CDR2 is YFSETQ. CDR3 loop: CASSFTARRDRGNYGYTF. The CDR3 DNA reads TGCGCCAGCAGCTTCACCGCACGACGGGACAGGGGTAACTATGGCTACACCTTC.

Concerning this clone: At one end, the junction sequence differs from germline, possibly due to a read error. The V call is TRBV6-5, the J call TRBJ2-6; TRBD1 is a possible D gene (5 bases). Per germline, CDR1 MNHEY and CDR2 SVGAGI. This CDR3 spans 12 amino acids. CDR3 in DNA: TGTGCCAGCAAGTCTGGGGCCAACGGCCTGACTTTC. It is translated as CASKSGANGLTF.